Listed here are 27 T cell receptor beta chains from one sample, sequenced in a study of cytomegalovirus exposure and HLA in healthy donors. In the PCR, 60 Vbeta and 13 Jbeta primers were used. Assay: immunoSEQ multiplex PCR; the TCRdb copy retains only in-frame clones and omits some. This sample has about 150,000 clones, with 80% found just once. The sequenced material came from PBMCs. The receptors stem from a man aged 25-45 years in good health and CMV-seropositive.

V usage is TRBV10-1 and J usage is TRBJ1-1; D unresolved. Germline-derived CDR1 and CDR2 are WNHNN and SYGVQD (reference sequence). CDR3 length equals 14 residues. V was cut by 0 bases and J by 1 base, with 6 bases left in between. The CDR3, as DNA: TGCGCCAGCAGTGAGTCCGGAGGGAACACTGAAGCTTTCTTT. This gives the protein CASSESGGNTEAFF.

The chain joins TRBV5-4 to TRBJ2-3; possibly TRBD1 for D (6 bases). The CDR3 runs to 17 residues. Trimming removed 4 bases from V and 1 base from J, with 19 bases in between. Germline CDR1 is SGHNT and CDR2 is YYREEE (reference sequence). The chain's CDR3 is CASSQEPPPGGTDTQYF. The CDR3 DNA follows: TGTGCCAGCAGCCAAGAGCCTCCTCCAGGGGGCACAGATACGCAGTATTTT. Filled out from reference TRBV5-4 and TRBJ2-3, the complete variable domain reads ETGVTQSPTHLIKTRGQQVTLRCSSQSGHNTVSWYQQALGQGPQFIFQYYREEENGRGNFPPRFSGLQFPNYSSELNVNALELDDSALYLCASSQEPPPGGTDTQYFGPGTRLTVL.

The CDR3 bases are TGTGCCAGCAGCTCGGGGGCCTACGAGCAGTACTTC. This encodes CASSSGAYEQYF. This rearrangement joins TRBV5-6 to TRBJ2-7, with D tentatively TRBD2 (6 bases). Germline CDR1 is SGHDT and CDR2 is YYEEEE. V gave up 3 bases and J gave up 2 bases, with 6 bases separating them. The CDR3 is made up of 12 amino acids.

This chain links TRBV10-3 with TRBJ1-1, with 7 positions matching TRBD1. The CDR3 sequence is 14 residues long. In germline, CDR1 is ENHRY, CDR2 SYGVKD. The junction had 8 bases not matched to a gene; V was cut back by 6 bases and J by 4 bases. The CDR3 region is CAISDEGAGTEAFF. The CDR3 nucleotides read TGTGCCATCAGCGACGAGGGGGCCGGCACTGAAGCTTTCTTT.

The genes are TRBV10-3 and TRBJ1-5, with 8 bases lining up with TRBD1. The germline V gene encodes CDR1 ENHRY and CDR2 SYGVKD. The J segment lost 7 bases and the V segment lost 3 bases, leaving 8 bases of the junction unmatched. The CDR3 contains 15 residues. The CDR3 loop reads CAISDFGQGSQPQHF. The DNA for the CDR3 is TGTGCCATCAGTGATTTCGGACAGGGTAGCCAGCCCCAGCATTTT.

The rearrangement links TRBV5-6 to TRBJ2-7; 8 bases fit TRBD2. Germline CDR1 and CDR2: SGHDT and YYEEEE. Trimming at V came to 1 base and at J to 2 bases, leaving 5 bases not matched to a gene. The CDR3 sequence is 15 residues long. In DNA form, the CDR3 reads TGTGCCAGCAGCTTGCCCGGGAGGGGGGCCTACGAGCAGTACTTC. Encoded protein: CASSLPGRGAYEQYF.

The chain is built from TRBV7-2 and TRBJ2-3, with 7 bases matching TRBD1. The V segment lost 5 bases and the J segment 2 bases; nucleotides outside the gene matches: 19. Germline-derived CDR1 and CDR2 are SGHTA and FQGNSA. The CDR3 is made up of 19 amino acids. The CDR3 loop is CASSIRAVWRGGNTDTQYF. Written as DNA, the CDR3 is TGTGCCAGCAGCATCAGGGCCGTTTGGAGAGGGGGCAACACAGATACGCAGTATTTT.

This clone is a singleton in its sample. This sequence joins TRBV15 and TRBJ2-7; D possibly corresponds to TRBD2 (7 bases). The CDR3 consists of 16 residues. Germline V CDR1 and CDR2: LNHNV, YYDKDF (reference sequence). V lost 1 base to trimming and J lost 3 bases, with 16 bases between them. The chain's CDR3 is CATSRGGGVGGYEQYF. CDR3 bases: TGTGCCACCAGCAGAGGAGGGGGGGTGGGGGGCTACGAGCAGTACTTC.

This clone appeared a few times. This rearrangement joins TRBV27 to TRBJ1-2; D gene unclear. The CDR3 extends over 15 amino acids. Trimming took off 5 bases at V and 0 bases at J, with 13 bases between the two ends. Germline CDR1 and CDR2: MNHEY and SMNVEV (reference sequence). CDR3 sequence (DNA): TGTGCCAGCAGTATTAGCTATCCTACTAACTATGGCTACACCTTC. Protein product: CASSISYPTNYGYTF.

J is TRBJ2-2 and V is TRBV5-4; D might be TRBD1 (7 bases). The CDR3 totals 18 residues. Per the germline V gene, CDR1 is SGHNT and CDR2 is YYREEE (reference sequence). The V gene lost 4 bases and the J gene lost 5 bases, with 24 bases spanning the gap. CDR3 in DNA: TGTGCCAGCAGCCCCGATACAGGGGTATGGGGGAGGACCGGGGAGCTGTTTTTT. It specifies CASSPDTGVWGRTGELFF.

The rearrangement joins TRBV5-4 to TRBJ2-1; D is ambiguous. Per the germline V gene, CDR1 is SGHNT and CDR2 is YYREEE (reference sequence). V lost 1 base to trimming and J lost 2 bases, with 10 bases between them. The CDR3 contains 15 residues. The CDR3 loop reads CASSLPAGAYNEQFF. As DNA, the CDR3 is TGTGCCAGCAGCTTGCCCGCCGGAGCCTACAATGAGCAGTTCTTC.

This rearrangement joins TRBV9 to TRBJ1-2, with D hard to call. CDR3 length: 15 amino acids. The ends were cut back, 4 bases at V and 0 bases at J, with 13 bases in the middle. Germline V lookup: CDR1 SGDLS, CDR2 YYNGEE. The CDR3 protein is CASSSHEVPNYGYTF. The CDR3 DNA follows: TGTGCCAGCAGCTCCCACGAGGTACCTAACTATGGCTACACCTTC.

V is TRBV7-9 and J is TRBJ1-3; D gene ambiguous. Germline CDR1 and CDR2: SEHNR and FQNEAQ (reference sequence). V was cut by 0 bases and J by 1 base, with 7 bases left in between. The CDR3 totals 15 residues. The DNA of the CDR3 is TGTGCCAGCAGCTTAGCACCCGCGTCTGGAAACACCATATATTTT. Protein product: CASSLAPASGNTIYF.

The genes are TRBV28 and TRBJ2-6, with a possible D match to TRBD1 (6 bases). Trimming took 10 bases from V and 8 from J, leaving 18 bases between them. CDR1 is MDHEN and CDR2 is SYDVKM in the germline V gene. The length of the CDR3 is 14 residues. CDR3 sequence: CATLSRGLTNVLTF. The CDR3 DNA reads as TGTGCCACATTAAGCAGGGGTTTAACCAACGTCCTGACTTTC.

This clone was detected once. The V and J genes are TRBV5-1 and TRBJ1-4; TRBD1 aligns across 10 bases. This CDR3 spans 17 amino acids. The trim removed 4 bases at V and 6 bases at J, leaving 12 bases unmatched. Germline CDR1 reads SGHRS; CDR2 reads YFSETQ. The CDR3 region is CASSKRPTGTGDEKLFF. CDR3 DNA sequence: TGCGCCAGCAGCAAGCGTCCTACCGGGACAGGGGATGAAAAACTGTTTTTT.

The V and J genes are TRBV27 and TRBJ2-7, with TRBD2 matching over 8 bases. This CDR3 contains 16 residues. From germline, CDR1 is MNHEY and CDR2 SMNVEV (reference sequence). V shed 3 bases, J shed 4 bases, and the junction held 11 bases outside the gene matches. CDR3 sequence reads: CASSFGLAGRLYEQYF. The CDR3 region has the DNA TGTGCCAGCAGTTTCGGCCTAGCGGGCCGACTTTACGAGCAGTACTTC.

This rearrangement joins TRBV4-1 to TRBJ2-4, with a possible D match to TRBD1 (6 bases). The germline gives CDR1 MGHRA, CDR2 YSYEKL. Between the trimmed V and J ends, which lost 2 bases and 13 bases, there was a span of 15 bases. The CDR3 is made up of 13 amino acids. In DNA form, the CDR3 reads TGCGCCAGCAGCCAATTTTCGCGACAGGAGCAGTACTTC. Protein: CASSQFSRQEQYF.

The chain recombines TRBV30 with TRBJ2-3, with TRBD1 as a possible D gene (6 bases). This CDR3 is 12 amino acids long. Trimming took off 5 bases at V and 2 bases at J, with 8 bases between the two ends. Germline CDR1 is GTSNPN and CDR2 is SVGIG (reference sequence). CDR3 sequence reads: CAWGQNTDTQYF. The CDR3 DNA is TGTGCCTGGGGACAGAACACAGATACGCAGTATTTT. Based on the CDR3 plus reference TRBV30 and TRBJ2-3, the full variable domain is SQTIHQWPATLVQPVGSPLSLECTVEGTSNPNLYWYRQAAGRGLQLLFYSVGIGQISSEVPQNLSASRPQDRQFILSSKKLLLSDSGFYLCAWGQNTDTQYFGPGTRLTVL.

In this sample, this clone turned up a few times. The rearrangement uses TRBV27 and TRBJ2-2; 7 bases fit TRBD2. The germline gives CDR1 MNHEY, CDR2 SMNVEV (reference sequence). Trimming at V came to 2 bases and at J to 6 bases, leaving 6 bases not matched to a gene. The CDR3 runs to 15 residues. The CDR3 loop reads CASSLAGVIPGELFF. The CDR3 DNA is TGTGCCAGCAGTTTAGCGGGAGTTATTCCCGGGGAGCTGTTTTTT.

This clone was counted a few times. The CDR3 coding sequence is TGTGCCAGCAGTTCCGGGACAGCCTCCTACAATGAGCAGTTCTTC. It specifies CASSSGTASYNEQFF. J is TRBJ2-1 and V is TRBV5-6; 7 positions agree with TRBD1. Germline V gene data show CDR1 as SGHDT and CDR2 as YYEEEE. This CDR3 spans 15 amino acids. With V trimmed by 5 bases and J by 0 bases, 5 bases remained unmatched.

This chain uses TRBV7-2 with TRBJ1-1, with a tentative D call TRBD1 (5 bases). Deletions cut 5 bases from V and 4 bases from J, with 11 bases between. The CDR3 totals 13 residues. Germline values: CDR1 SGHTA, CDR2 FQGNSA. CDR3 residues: CASSPDSGTEAFF. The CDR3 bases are TGTGCCAGCAGCCCCGACAGTGGCACTGAAGCTTTCTTT.

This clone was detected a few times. This CDR3 reads CASSRGLAGVSDTQYF. Here the CDR3 DNA reads TGTGCCAGCAGTCGGGGACTAGCGGGAGTCTCAGATACGCAGTATTTT. The chain recombines TRBV5-4 with TRBJ2-3; 14 positions match TRBD2. The junction had 6 bases not matched to a gene; V was cut back by 5 bases and J by 4 bases. The CDR3 is 16 residues long. Germline V gene data show CDR1 as SGHNT and CDR2 as YYREEE (reference sequence).

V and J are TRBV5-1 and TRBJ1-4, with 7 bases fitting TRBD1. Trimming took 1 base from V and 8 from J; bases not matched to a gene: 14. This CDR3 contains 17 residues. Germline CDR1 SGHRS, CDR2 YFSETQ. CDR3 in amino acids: CASSLRAPGGRIEKLFF. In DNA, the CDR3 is TGCGCCAGCAGCTTGCGGGCGCCAGGGGGTCGGATCGAAAAACTGTTTTTT.

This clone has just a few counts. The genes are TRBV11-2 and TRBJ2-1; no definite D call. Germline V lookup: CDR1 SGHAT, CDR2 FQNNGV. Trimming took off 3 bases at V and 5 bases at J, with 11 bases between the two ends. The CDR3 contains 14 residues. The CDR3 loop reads CASSLAADHNEQFF. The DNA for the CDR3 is TGTGCCAGCAGCTTGGCTGCGGATCACAATGAGCAGTTCTTC. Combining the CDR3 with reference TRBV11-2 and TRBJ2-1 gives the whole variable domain EAGVAQSPRYKIIEKRQSVAFWCNPISGHATLYWYQQILGQGPKLLIQFQNNGVVDDSQLPKDRFSAERLKGVDSTLKIQPAKLEDSAVYLCASSLAADHNEQFFGPGTRLTVL.

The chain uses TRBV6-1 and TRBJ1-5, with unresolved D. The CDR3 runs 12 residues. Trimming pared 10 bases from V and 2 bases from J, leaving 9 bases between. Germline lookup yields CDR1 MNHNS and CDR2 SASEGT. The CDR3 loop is CATREGNQPQHF. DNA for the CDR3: TGTGCCACCCGGGAGGGCAATCAGCCCCAGCATTTT.

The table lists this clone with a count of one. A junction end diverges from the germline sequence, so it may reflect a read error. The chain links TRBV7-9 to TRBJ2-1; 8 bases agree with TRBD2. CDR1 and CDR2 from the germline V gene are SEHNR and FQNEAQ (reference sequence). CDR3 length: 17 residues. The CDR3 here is CSSSLYVTSELYNEQFF. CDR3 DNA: TGTTCCAGCAGCTTATACGTGACTAGCGAATTATACAATGAGCAGTTCTTC.

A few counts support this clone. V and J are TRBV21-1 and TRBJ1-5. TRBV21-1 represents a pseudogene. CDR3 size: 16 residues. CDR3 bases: TGTGCCAGCAGCAGAGATATGGGGTGGGAGGCTCAGCCCCAGCATTTT. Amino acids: CASSRDMGWEAQPQHF.